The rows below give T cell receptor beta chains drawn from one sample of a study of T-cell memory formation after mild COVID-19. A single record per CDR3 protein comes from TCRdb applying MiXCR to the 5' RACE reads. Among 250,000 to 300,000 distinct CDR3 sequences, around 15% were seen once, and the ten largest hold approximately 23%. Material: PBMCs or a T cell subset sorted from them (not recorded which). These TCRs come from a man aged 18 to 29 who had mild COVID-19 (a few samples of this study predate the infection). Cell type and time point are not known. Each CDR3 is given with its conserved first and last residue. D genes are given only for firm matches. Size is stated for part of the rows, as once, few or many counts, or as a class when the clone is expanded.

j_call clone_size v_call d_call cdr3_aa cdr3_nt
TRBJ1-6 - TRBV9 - CASSVFNSPLHF TGTGCCAGCAGCGTATTTAATTCACCCCTCCACTTT
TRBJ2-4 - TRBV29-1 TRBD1 CSERDSQNIQYF TGCAGCGAACGGGACAGTCAAAACATTCAGTACTTC
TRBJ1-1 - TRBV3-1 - CASSQGRRVEAFF TGTGCCAGCAGCCAAGGGAGGAGGGTTGAAGCTTTCTTT
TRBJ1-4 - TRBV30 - CAWSVGPVSDEKLFF TGTGCCTGGAGTGTGGGGCCAGTTAGTGATGAAAAACTGTTTTTT
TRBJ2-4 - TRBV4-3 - CASSQEAGAKNIQYF TGCGCCAGCAGCCAAGAGGCTGGGGCCAAAAACATTCAGTACTTC
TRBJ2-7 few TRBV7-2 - CASSLRDPSSYEQYF TGTGCCAGCAGCCTCCGGGACCCCAGCTCCTACGAGCAGTACTTC
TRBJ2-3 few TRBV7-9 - CASSSSNGDTQYF TGTGCCAGCAGCTCTAGTAATGGAGATACGCAGTATTTT
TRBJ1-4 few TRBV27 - CASSLSYDGSEKLFF TGTGCCAGCAGTTTATCCTATGACGGGAGTGAAAAACTGTTTTTT
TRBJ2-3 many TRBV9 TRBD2 CASSAHLLAGARTDTQYF TGTGCCAGCAGCGCACACCTTCTAGCGGGGGCCCGCACAGATACGCAGTATTTT
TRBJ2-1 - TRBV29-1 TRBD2 CSVASGGQQFF TGCAGCGTTGCTAGCGGGGGCCAGCAGTTCTTC
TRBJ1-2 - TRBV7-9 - CASSLGPGYTF TGTGCCAGCAGCTTAGGTCCGGGCTACACCTTC
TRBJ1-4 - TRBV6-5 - CASRTPGGSEKLFF TGTGCCAGCAGAACGCCCGGGGGAAGTGAAAAACTGTTTTTT
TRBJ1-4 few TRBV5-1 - CASSRGTAEEKLFF TGCGCCAGCAGCCGTGGGACTGCGGAAGAAAAACTGTTTTTT
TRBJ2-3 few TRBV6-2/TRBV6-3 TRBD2 CASSFSGASGVTDTQYF TGTGCCAGCAGTTTCTCTGGTGCTAGCGGGGTGACAGATACGCAGTATTTT